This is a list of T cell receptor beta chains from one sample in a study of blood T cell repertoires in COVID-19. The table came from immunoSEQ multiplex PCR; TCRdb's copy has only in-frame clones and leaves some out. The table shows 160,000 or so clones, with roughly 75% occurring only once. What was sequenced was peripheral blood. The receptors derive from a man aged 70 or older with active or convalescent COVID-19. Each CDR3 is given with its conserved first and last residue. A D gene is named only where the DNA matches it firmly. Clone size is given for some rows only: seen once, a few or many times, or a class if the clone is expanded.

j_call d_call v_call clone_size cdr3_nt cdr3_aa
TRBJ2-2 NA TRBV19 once TGTGCCAGTCAAACCGCAGGGGCCGGGGAGCTGTTTTTT CASQTAGAGELFF
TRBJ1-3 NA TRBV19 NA TGTGCCAGTACCCCCGACAGAGCTGGAAACACCATATATTTT CASTPDRAGNTIYF
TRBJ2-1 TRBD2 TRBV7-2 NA TGTGCCAGCAGCTTTCAAGCGGGGGGGAGAAATGAGCAGTTCTTC CASSFQAGGRNEQFF
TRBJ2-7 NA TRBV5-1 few TGCGCCAGCAGCTTGTCAGGGGTGGCATACGAGCAGTACTTC CASSLSGVAYEQYF
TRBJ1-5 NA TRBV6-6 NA TGTGCCAGCAGTTCCAACAGGATTGGCAATCAGCCCCAGCATTTT CASSSNRIGNQPQHF
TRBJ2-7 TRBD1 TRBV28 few TGTGCCAGCACCGAATTGGACAGGGGCTACGAGCAGTACTTC CASTELDRGYEQYF
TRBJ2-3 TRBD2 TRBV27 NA TGTGCCAGCAGTTCCCACCTCACTAGCGGGGGGGCAGATACGCAGTATTTT CASSSHLTSGGADTQYF
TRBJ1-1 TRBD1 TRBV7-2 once TGTGCCAGCAGCGGACAGGGGCTGGGCACTGAAGCTTTCTTT CASSGQGLGTEAFF
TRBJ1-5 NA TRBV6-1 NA TGTGCCAGCAGTGAAGCTGGGGGGGATCAGCCCCAGCATTTT CASSEAGGDQPQHF
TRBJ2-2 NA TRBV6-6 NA TGTGCCAGCATTCCGGGACATCGCAACACCGGGGAGCTGTTTTTT CASIPGHRNTGELFF
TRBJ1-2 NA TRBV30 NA TGTGCCTGGAGCCTCGGGGGACCGGACTATGGCTACACCTTC CAWSLGGPDYGYTF
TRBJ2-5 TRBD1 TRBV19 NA TGTGCCAGTAGTGAGGGACAGGGCACACCTCTACTCCAAGAGACCCAGTACTTC CASSEGQGTPLLQETQYF
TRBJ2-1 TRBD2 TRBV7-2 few TGTGCCAGCAGCTTAGGGGGGGGAGGGTCCTACAATGAGCAGTTCTTC CASSLGGGGSYNEQFF
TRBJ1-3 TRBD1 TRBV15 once TGTGCCACCAGCAGGCAGGGGGCTGGGGGAAACACCATATATTTT CATSRQGAGGNTIYF
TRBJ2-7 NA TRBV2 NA TGTGCCAGCAGTAGAGAAACCTACGAGCAGTACTTC CASSRETYEQYF
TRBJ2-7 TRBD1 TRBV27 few TGTGCCAGCAGTCTATCACTCCGGACAGGGGCCTACGAGCAGTACTTC CASSLSLRTGAYEQYF
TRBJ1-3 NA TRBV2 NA TGTGCCAGCAGTGTAGAGGCCGGACAGGGAAACACCATATATTTT CASSVEAGQGNTIYF
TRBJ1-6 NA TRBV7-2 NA TGTGCCAGCAGCCAGATGGGTGGAGATAATTCACCCCTCCACTTT CASSQMGGDNSPLHF
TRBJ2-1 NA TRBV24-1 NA TGTGCCACCAGTGGGGGGCCCCGGCCCCATGAGCAGTTCTTC CATSGGPRPHEQFF
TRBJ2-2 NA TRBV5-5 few TGTGCCAGCAGCTTGGTTCCGAGTGCCGGGGAGCTGTTTTTT CASSLVPSAGELFF
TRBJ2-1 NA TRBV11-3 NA TGTGCCAGCAGCTCCCAGGGGCTAGGCTACAATGAGCAGTTCTTC CASSSQGLGYNEQFF
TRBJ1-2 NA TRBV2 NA TGTGCCAGCAGGGCAGGCCGCGGGGACTATGGCTACACCTTC CASRAGRGDYGYTF
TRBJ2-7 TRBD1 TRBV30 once TGTGCCTGGGGACAGGGGCGCCAGCAGTACTTC CAWGQGRQQYF
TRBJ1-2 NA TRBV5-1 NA TGCGCCAGCAGCCCCGGGACACTTTTTGAGAATGGCTACACCTTC CASSPGTLFENGYTF
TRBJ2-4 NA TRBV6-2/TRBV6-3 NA TGTGCCAGCAGCCGGCCGGGTTCACTAGCCAAAAACATTCAGTACTTC CASSRPGSLAKNIQYF
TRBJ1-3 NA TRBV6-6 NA TGTGCCAGCTCAACCGGGGAAAACACCATATATTTT CASSTGENTIYF
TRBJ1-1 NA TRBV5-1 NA TGCGCCAGCAGGGCGGGGTACACCTCCTTGAACACTGAAGCTTTCTTT CASRAGYTSLNTEAFF
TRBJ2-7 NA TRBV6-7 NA TGTGCCAGCAGTTCTGGGGATCGCTGGAGGACGTCCGAGCAGTACTTC CASSSGDRWRTSEQYF
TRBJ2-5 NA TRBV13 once TGTGCCAGCAGCGAATGGCCGGACAGACAACAAGAGACCCAGTACTTC CASSEWPDRQQETQYF
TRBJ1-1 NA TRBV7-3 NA TGTGCCAGCAGCCCAAACTATAACACTGAAGCTTTCTTT CASSPNYNTEAFF
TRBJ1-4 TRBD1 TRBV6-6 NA TGTGCCAGCAGTTGGGGACAGGGCGATGAAAAACTGTTTTTT CASSWGQGDEKLFF
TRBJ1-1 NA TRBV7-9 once TGTGCCAGCAGCTTAACGGTGAACACTGAAGCTTTCTTT CASSLTVNTEAFF
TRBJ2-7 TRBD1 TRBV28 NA TGTGCCAGCAGTTTTTTTGGGACAGGGGCCTACGAGCAGTACTTC CASSFFGTGAYEQYF
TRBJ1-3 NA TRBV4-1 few TGCGCCAGCAGCCAAGAGCCGAGCTCTGGAAACACCATATATTTT CASSQEPSSGNTIYF
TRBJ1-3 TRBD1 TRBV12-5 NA TGTGCTAGTGCCGAGGGACAGGGACATACTGGAAACACCATATATTTT CASAEGQGHTGNTIYF
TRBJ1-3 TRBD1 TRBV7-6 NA TGTGCCAGCAGCTCAGGTGGGACAGGGGCCGGAAACACCATATATTTT CASSSGGTGAGNTIYF
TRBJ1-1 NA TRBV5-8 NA TGTGCCAGCAGCCGCCAGGGTGAAGCTTTCTTT CASSRQGEAFF
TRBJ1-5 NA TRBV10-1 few TGCGCCAGCAGTGAAGGAGGTCAGCCCCAGCATTTT CASSEGGQPQHF
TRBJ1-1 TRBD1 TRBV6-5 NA TGTGCCAGCAGGTTTCAGGGGGACACTGAAGCTTTCTTT CASRFQGDTEAFF
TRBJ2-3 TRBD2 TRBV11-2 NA TGTGCCAGCAGCTTAGCAAGTAGCGGGGGGGGATCAGATACGCAGTATTTT CASSLASSGGGSDTQYF
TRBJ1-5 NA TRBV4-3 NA TGCGCCTCCTCGGCCCAGGCTGATCAGCCCCAGCATTTT CASSAQADQPQHF
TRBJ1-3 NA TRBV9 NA TGTGCCAGCAGCGTTGACAAAAGGGGCTCTGGAAACACCATATATTTT CASSVDKRGSGNTIYF
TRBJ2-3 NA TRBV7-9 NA TGTGCCAGCAGCCCCCGGACAGACACAGATACGCAGTATTTT CASSPRTDTDTQYF
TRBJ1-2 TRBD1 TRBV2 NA TGTGCCAGCAGTGGACAGGGGGACTATGGCTACACCTTC CASSGQGDYGYTF
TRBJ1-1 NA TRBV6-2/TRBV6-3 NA TGTGCCAGCAGTCCCCCTCTTCAGGGGATCCCTGAAGCTTTCTTT CASSPPLQGIPEAFF
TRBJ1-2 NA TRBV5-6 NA TGTGCCAGCAGCTTCCGAGGTGACCTCGACTATAACTATGGCTACACCTTC CASSFRGDLDYNYGYTF
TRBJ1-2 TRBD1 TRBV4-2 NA TGTGCCAGCAGCCAAGAGGGACAGCTCTATGGCTACACCTTC CASSQEGQLYGYTF
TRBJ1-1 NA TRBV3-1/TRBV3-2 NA TGTGCCAGCAGCCGAGCAGGGTCAACTGAAGCTTTCTTT CASSRAGSTEAFF
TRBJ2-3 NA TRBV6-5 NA TGTGCCAGCAGCCCCCCGGAGACAGATACGCAGTATTTT CASSPPETDTQYF
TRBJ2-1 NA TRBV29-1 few TGCAGCGTTGAGACCAATCTAGACGAGCAGTTCTTC CSVETNLDEQFF
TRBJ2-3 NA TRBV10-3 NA TGTGCCATCAGTGAGTCCGGAGCCACAGATACGCAGTATTTT CAISESGATDTQYF
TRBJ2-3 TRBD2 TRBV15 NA TGTGCCACCAGCAGAGGGAGCGGGGGGGCTTTCACAGATACGCAGTATTTT CATSRGSGGAFTDTQYF
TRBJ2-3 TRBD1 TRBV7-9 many TGTGCCAGCAGCTACAGGGGGTTTAGCACAGATACGCAGTATTTT CASSYRGFSTDTQYF
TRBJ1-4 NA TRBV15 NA TGTGCCACCAGCAGGGGGCTGGATGAAAAACTGTTTTTT CATSRGLDEKLFF
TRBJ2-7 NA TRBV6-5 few TGTGCCAGCAGTTACTCGAGTCTGTCCTACGAGCAGTACTTC CASSYSSLSYEQYF
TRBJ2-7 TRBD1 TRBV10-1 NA TGCGCCAGCAGTGAGACGGGACAGCTCTACGAGCAGTACTTC CASSETGQLYEQYF
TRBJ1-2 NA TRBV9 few TGTGCCAGCAGCGTAGAGGGCAGGGGTGGCTATGGCTACACCTTC CASSVEGRGGYGYTF
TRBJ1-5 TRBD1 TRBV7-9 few TGTGCCAGCAGCCTGGGGACAGGTAGCAATCAGCCCCAGCATTTT CASSLGTGSNQPQHF
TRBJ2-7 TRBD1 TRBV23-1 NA TGCGCCAGCAGTCAATTTTCGGACGAGGACAGGGGTGGACTCGAGCAGTACTTC CASSQFSDEDRGGLEQYF
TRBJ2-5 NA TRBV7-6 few TGTGCCAGCAGCTTATCTCCTTTAGAGACCCAGTACTTC CASSLSPLETQYF